This T cell receptor beta chain is drawn from a study of cytomegalovirus exposure and HLA in healthy donors. Study results and caveats: Sequencing likely generated an artifact that appeared as a cluster of highly shared sequence variants.

60 Vbeta and 13 Jbeta primers were used in PCR. Sequenced by immunoSEQ multiplex PCR; TCRdb stores in-frame clones only, minus some. Among roughly 180,000 clones, 60% to 85% were seen once, and the ten largest hold just under 3%. On this clone itself: Its antigen is not identified.

Germline V gene sequence: CDR1 MDHEN, CDR2 SYDVKM. With V trimmed by 6 bases and J by 4 bases, 3 bases remained unmatched. The CDR3 spans 12 residues. The rearrangement uses TRBV28 and TRBJ2-7, with 7 bases matching TRBD1. This TCR came from a male donor in good health and CMV-seronegative. The source material was PBMCs. In nucleotides, the CDR3 is TGTGCCAGCAGCCGACAGGGTTACGAGCAGTACTTC. Translating gives CASSRQGYEQYF. The full variable domain, with the rest looked up from reference TRBV28 and TRBJ2-7, is DVKVTQSSRYLVKRTGEKVFLECVQDMDHENMFWYRQDPGLGLRLIYFSYDVKMKEKGDIPEGYSVSREKKERFSLILESASTNQTSMYLCASSRQGYEQYFGPGTRLTVT.